This entry describes one T cell receptor (beta chain). Trimming pared 5 bases from V and 8 bases from J, leaving 9 bases between. Germline V lookup: CDR1 LGHNA, CDR2 YNFKEQ. The CDR3 is 11 residues long. In the authors' methods: Reference gene primer amplification gave nucleated cell count estimates. Libraries were prepared by immunoSEQ multiplex PCR; TCRdb keeps only in-frame clonotypes and omits some of them. Clonal size and the V and J genes are those of that table, whereas D and trimming came from the DNA. The top ten hold 2.1% of the sample, which has 230,000 or so clones, 90% seen once. Seattle patients were enrolled during active infection and followed longitudinally. This entry is derived from a study of blood T cell repertoires in COVID-19.

What was sequenced was peripheral blood. This sequence joins TRBV4-2 and TRBJ1-2; D unclear. This clonotype was obtained from a woman aged 60-75 years with COVID-19, enrolled during active disease. The CDR3 nucleotides are TGTGCCAGCAGCGCAAGCCCGGGCTACACCTTC. As protein: CASSASPGYTF.